This is a list of T cell receptor beta chains from one sample in a study of T cells expressing NK-cell markers. TCRdb processed the 5' RACE reads again and assigns one entry to each CDR3 protein, with no DNA. Recorded here are 350,000 to 450,000 distinct CDR3 sequences; the top ten clones represent around 5%. The sequenced sample consisted of blood T cells: a sorted CD56 or NKG2C T cell subset, CD4+ or CD8+ T cells, or bulk PBMC T cells (not recorded which). Receptors originate from a man aged 18-70 years in good health. Both conserved end residues are part of each CDR3. Each record gives: CDR3 protein, J gene, V gene.

cdr3_aa: CASSPAIAGGGTGELFF
j_call: TRBJ2-2
v_call: TRBV7-2

cdr3_aa: CASSYRYLNQPQHF
j_call: TRBJ1-5
v_call: TRBV6-5

cdr3_aa: CASSLRGDARSTDTQYF
j_call: TRBJ2-3
v_call: TRBV28

cdr3_aa: CASSPRQGLTNEKLFF
j_call: TRBJ1-4
v_call: TRBV7-9

cdr3_aa: CASEGGGAVDTQYF
j_call: TRBJ2-3
v_call: TRBV6-1

cdr3_aa: CASSQVGFPVAGVQETQYF
j_call: TRBJ2-5
v_call: TRBV4-1

cdr3_aa: CASRRTSGLANEQFF
j_call: TRBJ2-1
v_call: TRBV6-1

cdr3_aa: CASSEGGKVNGYTF
j_call: TRBJ1-2
v_call: TRBV6-1

cdr3_aa: CASSLGGQGSTDTQYF
j_call: TRBJ2-3
v_call: TRBV7-9

cdr3_aa: CASSRGVPNSPLHF
j_call: TRBJ1-6
v_call: TRBV7-2

cdr3_aa: CASSFSDRGSPLHF
j_call: TRBJ1-6
v_call: TRBV7-3

cdr3_aa: CASSNGLLSTDTQYF
j_call: TRBJ2-3
v_call: TRBV7-2

cdr3_aa: CSASGTAPHTIYF
j_call: TRBJ1-3
v_call: TRBV20-1

cdr3_aa: CASSPRGIPSTDTQYF
j_call: TRBJ2-3
v_call: TRBV3-1

cdr3_aa: CASSEWERRETQYF
j_call: TRBJ2-5
v_call: TRBV6-1

cdr3_aa: CASSKVWGDTQYF
j_call: TRBJ2-3
v_call: TRBV21-1

cdr3_aa: CASRPNGGPSTGELFF
j_call: TRBJ2-2
v_call: TRBV19

cdr3_aa: CASSRAGTSYNEQFF
j_call: TRBJ2-1
v_call: TRBV6-1

cdr3_aa: CASSPGTGSWGYTF
j_call: TRBJ1-2
v_call: TRBV5-1

cdr3_aa: CASSARDRGYYTEAFF
j_call: TRBJ1-1
v_call: TRBV6-1

cdr3_aa: CASSLWNGNLRAGELFF
j_call: TRBJ2-2
v_call: TRBV11-2

cdr3_aa: CASDRDNSYEQYF
j_call: TRBJ2-7
v_call: TRBV2

cdr3_aa: CASTNQQGWGIEETQYF
j_call: TRBJ2-5
v_call: TRBV2

cdr3_aa: CATANLKETQYF
j_call: TRBJ2-5
v_call: TRBV13

cdr3_aa: CASSYDRWGNTEAFF
j_call: TRBJ1-1
v_call: TRBV6-5

cdr3_aa: CASTRGQATEKLFF
j_call: TRBJ1-4
v_call: TRBV2

cdr3_aa: CASSFWGIGSSYNEQFF
j_call: TRBJ2-1
v_call: TRBV5-1

cdr3_aa: CASSKRGYQYF
j_call: TRBJ2-3
v_call: TRBV12-3/TRBV12-4

cdr3_aa: CSVDGGGGQGALDWGETQYF
j_call: TRBJ2-5
v_call: TRBV29-1

cdr3_aa: CASSYPGQGATTEQYF
j_call: TRBJ2-7
v_call: TRBV7-8